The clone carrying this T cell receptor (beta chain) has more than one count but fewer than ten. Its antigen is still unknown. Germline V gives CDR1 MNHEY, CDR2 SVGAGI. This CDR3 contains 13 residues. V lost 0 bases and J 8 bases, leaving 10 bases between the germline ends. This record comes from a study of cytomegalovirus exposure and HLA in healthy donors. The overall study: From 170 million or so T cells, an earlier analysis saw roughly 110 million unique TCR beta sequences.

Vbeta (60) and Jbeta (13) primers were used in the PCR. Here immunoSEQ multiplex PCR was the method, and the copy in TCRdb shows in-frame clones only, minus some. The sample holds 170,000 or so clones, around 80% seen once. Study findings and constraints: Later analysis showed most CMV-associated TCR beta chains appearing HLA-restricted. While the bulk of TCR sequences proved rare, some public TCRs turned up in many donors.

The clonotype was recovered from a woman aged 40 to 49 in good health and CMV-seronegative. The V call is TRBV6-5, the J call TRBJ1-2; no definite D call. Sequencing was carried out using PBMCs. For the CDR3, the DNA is TGTGCCAGCAGTTACTCAGGAACAGACGGCTACACCTTC. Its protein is CASSYSGTDGYTF.